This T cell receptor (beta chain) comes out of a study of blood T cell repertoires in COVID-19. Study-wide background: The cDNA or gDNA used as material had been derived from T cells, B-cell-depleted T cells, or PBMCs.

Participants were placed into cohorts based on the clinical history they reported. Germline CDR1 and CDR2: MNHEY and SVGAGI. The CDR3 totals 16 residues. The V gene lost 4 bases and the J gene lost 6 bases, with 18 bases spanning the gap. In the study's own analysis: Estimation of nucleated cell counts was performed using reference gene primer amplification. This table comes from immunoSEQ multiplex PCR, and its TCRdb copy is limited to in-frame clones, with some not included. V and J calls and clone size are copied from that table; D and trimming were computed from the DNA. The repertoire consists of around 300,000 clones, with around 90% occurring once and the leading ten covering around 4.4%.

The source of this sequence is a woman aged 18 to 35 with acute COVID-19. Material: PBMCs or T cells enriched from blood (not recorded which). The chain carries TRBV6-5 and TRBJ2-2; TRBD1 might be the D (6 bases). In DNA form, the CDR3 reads TGTGCCAGCAGTTGGTGGTCGGGCAAGGGGGCCGGGGAGCTGTTTTTT. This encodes CASSWWSGKGAGELFF.